This T cell receptor beta chain originates from a study of cytomegalovirus exposure and HLA in healthy donors. Findings and caveats of the study: A reported reduction in N-insertions relative to the roughly 700-donor mean was seen in an Asian-associated ancestry cluster in a later analysis. A later analysis found TCR association rates differed by HLA locus, highest for DRB1 and lowest for HLA-C.

PCR amplification relied on 60 Vbeta primers (plus 13 Jbeta primers). The table came from immunoSEQ multiplex PCR; TCRdb's copy has only in-frame clones and leaves some out. This table holds under 250,000 clones, about 81% found once. Comment on this clone: As yet, its antigen is unknown.

The CDR3 sequence is 15 residues long. Trimming removed 5 bases at V and 1 base at J, with 11 bases between. Germline CDR1 is LNHDA and CDR2 is SQIVND (reference sequence). The rearrangement links TRBV19 to TRBJ2-2; tentatively, D is TRBD1 (6 bases). The clonotype was recovered from a man between 40 and 49 years old in good health and CMV-seropositive. The source material was PBMCs. CDR3 sequence reads: CASSPWTENTGELFF. For the CDR3, the DNA is TGTGCCAGTAGTCCCTGGACAGAGAACACCGGGGAGCTGTTTTTT.